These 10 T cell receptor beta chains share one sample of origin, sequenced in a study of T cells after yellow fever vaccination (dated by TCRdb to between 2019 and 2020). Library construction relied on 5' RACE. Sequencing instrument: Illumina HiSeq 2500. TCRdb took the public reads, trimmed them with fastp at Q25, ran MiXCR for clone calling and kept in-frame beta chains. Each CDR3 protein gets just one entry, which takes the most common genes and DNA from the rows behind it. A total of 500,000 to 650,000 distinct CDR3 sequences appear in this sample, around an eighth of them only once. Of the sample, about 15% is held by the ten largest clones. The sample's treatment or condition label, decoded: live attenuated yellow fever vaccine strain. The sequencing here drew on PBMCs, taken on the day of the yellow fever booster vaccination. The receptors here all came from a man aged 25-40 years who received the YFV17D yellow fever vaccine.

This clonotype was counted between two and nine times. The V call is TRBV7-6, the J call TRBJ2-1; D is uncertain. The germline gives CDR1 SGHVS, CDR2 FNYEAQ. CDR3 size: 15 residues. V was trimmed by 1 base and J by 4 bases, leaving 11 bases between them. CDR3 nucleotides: TGTGCCAGCAGCTTAGATCGGACCACTTACAATGAGCAGTTCTTC. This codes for CASSLDRTTYNEQFF.

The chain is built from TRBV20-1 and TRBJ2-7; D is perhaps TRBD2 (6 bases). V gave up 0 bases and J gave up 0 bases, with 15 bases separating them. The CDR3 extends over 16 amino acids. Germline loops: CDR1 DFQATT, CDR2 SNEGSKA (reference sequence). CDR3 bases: TGCAGTGCTAGAGATCGGGTCGGGAGTGCCTCCTACGAGCAGTACTTC. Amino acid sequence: CSARDRVGSASYEQYF.

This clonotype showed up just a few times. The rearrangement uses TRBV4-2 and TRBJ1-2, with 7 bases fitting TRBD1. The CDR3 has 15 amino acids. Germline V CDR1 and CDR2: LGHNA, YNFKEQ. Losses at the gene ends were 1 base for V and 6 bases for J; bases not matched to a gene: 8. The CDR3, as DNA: TGTGCCAGCAGCCAAGTTTACAGGGGCAGGAATGGCTACACCTTC. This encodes CASSQVYRGRNGYTF.

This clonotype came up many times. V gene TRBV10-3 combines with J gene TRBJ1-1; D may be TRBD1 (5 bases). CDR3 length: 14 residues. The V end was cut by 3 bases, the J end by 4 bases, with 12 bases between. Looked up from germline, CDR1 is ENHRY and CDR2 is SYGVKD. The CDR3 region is CAISELATATEAFF. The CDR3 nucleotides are TGTGCCATCAGTGAACTGGCGACAGCCACTGAAGCTTTCTTT.

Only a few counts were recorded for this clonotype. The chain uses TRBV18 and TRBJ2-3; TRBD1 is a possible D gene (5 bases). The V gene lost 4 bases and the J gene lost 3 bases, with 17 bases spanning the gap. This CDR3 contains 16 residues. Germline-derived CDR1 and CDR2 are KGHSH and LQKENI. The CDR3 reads CASSRGPGSSTDTQYF. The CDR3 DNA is TGTGCCAGCTCACGGGGCCCGGGCAGCTCAACAGATACGCAGTATTTT.

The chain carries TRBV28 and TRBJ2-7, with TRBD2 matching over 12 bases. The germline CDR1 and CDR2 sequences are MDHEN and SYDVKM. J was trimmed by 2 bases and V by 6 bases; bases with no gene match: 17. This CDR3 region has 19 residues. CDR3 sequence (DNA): TGTGCCAGCAGCCCACGTCGGACTAGCGGGACGAAGAGAGCCTACGAGCAGTACTTC. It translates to CASSPRRTSGTKRAYEQYF.

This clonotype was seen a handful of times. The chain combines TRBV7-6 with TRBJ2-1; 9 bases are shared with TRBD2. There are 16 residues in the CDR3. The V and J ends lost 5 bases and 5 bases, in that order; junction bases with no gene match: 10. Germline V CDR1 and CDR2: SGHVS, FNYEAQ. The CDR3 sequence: CASSLLAGVLDNEQFF. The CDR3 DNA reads TGTGCCAGCAGCCTCTTAGCGGGAGTGCTCGACAATGAGCAGTTCTTC.

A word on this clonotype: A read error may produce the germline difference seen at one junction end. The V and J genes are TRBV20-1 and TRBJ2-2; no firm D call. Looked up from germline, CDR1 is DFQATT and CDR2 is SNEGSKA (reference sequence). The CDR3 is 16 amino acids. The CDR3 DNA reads TGCTGTGCTAGTGCCCTAAGATCCTCGAACACCGGGGAGCTGTTTTTT. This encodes CCASALRSSNTGELFF.

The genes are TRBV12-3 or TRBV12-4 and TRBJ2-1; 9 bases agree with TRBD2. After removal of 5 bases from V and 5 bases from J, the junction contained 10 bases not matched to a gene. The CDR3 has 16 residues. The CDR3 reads CASSLLGGRAHNEQFF. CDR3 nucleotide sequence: TGTGCCAGCAGTCTCCTGGGCGGGAGGGCCCACAATGAGCAGTTCTTC.

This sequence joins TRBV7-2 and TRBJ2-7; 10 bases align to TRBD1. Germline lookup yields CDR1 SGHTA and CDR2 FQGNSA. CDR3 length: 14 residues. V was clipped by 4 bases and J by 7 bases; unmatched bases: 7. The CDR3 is CASSWSDRGGEQYF. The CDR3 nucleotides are TGTGCCAGCAGCTGGTCGGACAGGGGGGGAGAGCAGTACTTC.